These 6 T cell receptor beta chains were sequenced from one sample in a study of T cells in Graves' hyperthyroidism and ophthalmopathy (dated by TCRdb to between 2019 and 2020). Libraries were built with multiplex PCR. The data were produced on an Illumina HiSeq 2000. The TCR beta CDR3 regions were amplified from the RNA transcripts. The TCR CDR3 was subjected to a first round of RT-PCR using the HTBI primer set and the Qiagen OneStep RT-PCR kit. TCRdb handled the public reads itself, with Q25 trimming in fastp and clone calling in MiXCR, and kept productive beta chains. Each entry is one CDR3 protein sequence, shown with its most common DNA and genes. This sample holds approximately 400,000 distinct CDR3 sequences; roughly 13% were observed only once. The ten largest clonotypes hold roughly 9.6% of the sample. The sequencing input was blood. The receptors shown here come from a woman aged 55-69 years with Graves' hyperthyroidism.

This clonotype has more than one count but fewer than ten. The chain employs TRBV5-4 and TRBJ2-1; TRBD1 is a possible D gene (5 bases). The V gene lost 1 base and the J gene lost 8 bases, with 10 bases spanning the gap. The CDR3 is made up of 13 amino acids. Germline V gene data show CDR1 as SGHNT and CDR2 as YYREEE (reference sequence). CDR3 nucleotides: TGTGCCAGCAGCTTGAGGGGCCCGCATGAGCAGTTCTTC. Translated: CASSLRGPHEQFF.

This clonotype occurred many times. The chain has TRBV5-6 and TRBJ2-7, with 7 bases that match TRBD2. CDR1 and CDR2 (germline): SGHDT, YYEEEE. This CDR3 spans 15 amino acids. J gave up 5 bases and V 5 bases, and 13 bases lay outside the gene matches. The CDR3 is CASRPAGLRGDEQYF. Here the CDR3 DNA reads TGTGCCAGCAGGCCGGCGGGCTTACGGGGGGACGAGCAGTACTTC.

This sequence joins TRBV11-2 and TRBJ2-1; 13 bases fit TRBD2. The CDR3 runs to 18 residues. V lost 2 bases, J lost 5 bases, and 9 bases stayed unmatched. Germline V gene lookup returns CDR1 SGHAT and CDR2 FQNNGV. In DNA, the CDR3 is TGTGCCAGCAGCTTAACTGCCGGGACTAGCGGGATCCACAATGAGCAGTTCTTC. As protein: CASSLTAGTSGIHNEQFF.

This clonotype was found many times. The chain carries TRBV20-1 and TRBJ2-1; 12 bases are a match to TRBD1. The CDR3 has 16 amino acids. Germline V gene lookup returns CDR1 DFQATT and CDR2 SNEGSKA (reference sequence). Germline trimming cut 5 bases from V and 8 bases from J; bases unmatched to any gene: 13. The CDR3 spells CSAYYSGQGAPDEQFF. CDR3 nucleotide sequence: TGCAGTGCTTACTACTCGGGACAGGGGGCGCCTGATGAGCAGTTCTTC.

This clonotype was seen just once. The rearrangement links TRBV29-1 to TRBJ2-7; TRBD1 matches at 9 bases. There are 14 residues in the CDR3. The J segment lost 4 bases and the V segment lost 6 bases, leaving 10 bases of the junction unmatched. The germline V gene encodes CDR1 SQVTM and CDR2 ANQGSEA. The CDR3 nucleotides are TGCAGCGTGAAAACGACAGGGGGTTCTTACGAGCAGTACTTC. Encoded protein: CSVKTTGGSYEQYF.

CDR3 in DNA: TGTGCCAGCAGCTTGGATCAGGTATTCTCCGAGCAGTACTTC. Amino acid sequence: CASSLDQVFSEQYF. The chain recombines TRBV5-4 with TRBJ2-7; D gene ambiguous. The CDR3 is 14 residues long. CDR1 is SGHNT, CDR2 YYREEE, per germline (reference sequence). The V end lost 0 bases, the J end lost 6 bases, and 13 bases lay between the germline ends.